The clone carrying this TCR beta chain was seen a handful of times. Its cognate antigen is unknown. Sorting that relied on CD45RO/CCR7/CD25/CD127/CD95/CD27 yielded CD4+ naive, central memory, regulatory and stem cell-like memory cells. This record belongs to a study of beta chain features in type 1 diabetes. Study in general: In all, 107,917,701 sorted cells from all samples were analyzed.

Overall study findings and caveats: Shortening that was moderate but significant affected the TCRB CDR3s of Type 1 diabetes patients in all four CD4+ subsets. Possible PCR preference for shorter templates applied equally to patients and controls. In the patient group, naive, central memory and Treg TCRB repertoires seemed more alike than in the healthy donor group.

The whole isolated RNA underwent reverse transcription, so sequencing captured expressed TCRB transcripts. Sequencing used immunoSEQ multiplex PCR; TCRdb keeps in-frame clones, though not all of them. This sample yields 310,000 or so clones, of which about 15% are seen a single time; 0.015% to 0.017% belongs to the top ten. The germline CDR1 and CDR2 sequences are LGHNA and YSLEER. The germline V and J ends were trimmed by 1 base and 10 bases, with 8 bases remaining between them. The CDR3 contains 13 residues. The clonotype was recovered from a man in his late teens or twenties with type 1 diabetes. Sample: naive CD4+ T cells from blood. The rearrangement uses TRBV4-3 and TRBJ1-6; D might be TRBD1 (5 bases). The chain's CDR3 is CASSQGRGSPLHF. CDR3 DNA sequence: TGCGCCAGCAGCCAAGGAAGGGGATCACCCCTCCACTTT.